The rows below give T cell receptor beta chains drawn from one sample of a study of cytomegalovirus exposure and HLA in healthy donors. Measured with immunoSEQ multiplex PCR; TCRdb has only the in-frame clones, and not every one. Among about 140,000 clones listed, 60% to 85% were seen once. Material for sequencing was PBMCs. The receptors shown here come from a middle-aged man in good health and CMV-seronegative. Both conserved end residues are part of each CDR3. The order of the fields is clone size, J gene, V gene, D gene, CDR3 protein, CDR3 DNA. The D gene is left open where the match is weak. Size is omitted from some rows. Given values are once, few, many or a class for expanded clones.

clone_size: NA
j_call: TRBJ1-2
v_call: TRBV7-9
d_call: TRBD1
cdr3_aa: CASSLAGGGYGYGYTF
cdr3_nt: TGTGCCAGCAGCCTAGCAGGGGGCGGGTACGGCTATGGCTACACCTTC

clone_size: NA
j_call: TRBJ2-3
v_call: TRBV10-3
d_call: NA
cdr3_aa: CAISPRSTDTQYF
cdr3_nt: TGTGCCATCAGCCCACGGAGCACAGATACGCAGTATTTT

clone_size: NA
j_call: TRBJ2-2
v_call: TRBV30
d_call: NA
cdr3_aa: CAWSVQEWQTGELFF
cdr3_nt: TGTGCCTGGAGTGTACAGGAATGGCAAACCGGGGAGCTGTTTTTT

clone_size: NA
j_call: TRBJ2-7
v_call: TRBV9
d_call: NA
cdr3_aa: CASSETGMHEQYF
cdr3_nt: TGTGCCAGCAGCGAGACAGGTATGCACGAGCAGTACTTC

clone_size: NA
j_call: TRBJ2-5
v_call: TRBV28
d_call: TRBD1
cdr3_aa: CASLAGGKETQYF
cdr3_nt: TGTGCCAGCCTGGCAGGGGGCAAGGAGACCCAGTACTTC

clone_size: NA
j_call: TRBJ2-5
v_call: TRBV28
d_call: TRBD2
cdr3_aa: CASTSAGRWETQYF
cdr3_nt: TGTGCCAGCACCTCAGCGGGGAGGTGGGAGACCCAGTACTTC

clone_size: NA
j_call: TRBJ2-7
v_call: TRBV5-8
d_call: TRBD2
cdr3_aa: CASSLTGTSGSYEQYF
cdr3_nt: TGTGCCAGCAGCTTGACCGGGACTAGCGGGTCCTACGAGCAGTACTTC

clone_size: NA
j_call: TRBJ2-3
v_call: TRBV9
d_call: TRBD2
cdr3_aa: CASSVGFWGGTDTQYF
cdr3_nt: TGTGCCAGCAGCGTAGGGTTTTGGGGAGGGACAGATACGCAGTATTTT

clone_size: NA
j_call: TRBJ1-1
v_call: TRBV11-2
d_call: NA
cdr3_aa: CASSLVVGLRTEAFF
cdr3_nt: TGTGCCAGCAGCTTAGTCGTTGGCTTGCGGACTGAAGCTTTCTTT

clone_size: NA
j_call: TRBJ1-1
v_call: TRBV19
d_call: NA
cdr3_aa: CASNPGLNTEAFF
cdr3_nt: TGTGCCAGTAACCCGGGTTTGAACACTGAAGCTTTCTTT

clone_size: NA
j_call: TRBJ2-1
v_call: TRBV6-6
d_call: TRBD2
cdr3_aa: CASSYSERGDEQFF
cdr3_nt: TGTGCCAGCAGTTACTCCGAGCGGGGGGATGAGCAGTTCTTC

clone_size: NA
j_call: TRBJ2-2
v_call: TRBV28
d_call: TRBD1
cdr3_aa: CASSLDRGMDTGELFF
cdr3_nt: TGTGCCAGCAGTCTCGACAGGGGAATGGATACCGGGGAGCTGTTTTTT

clone_size: NA
j_call: TRBJ2-2
v_call: TRBV12-1
d_call: NA
cdr3_aa: CASSPYPQASGSTGELFF
cdr3_nt: TGTGCCAGCAGCCCATACCCCCAGGCTAGCGGATCGACCGGGGAGCTGTTTTTT

clone_size: NA
j_call: TRBJ2-7
v_call: TRBV5-4
d_call: TRBD2
cdr3_aa: CASSLGLAAHEQYF
cdr3_nt: TGTGCCAGCAGCTTGGGACTAGCAGCCCACGAGCAGTACTTC

clone_size: NA
j_call: TRBJ1-1
v_call: TRBV11-2
d_call: NA
cdr3_aa: CASSLVFGETEAFF
cdr3_nt: TGTGCCAGCAGCTTAGTCTTCGGGGAGACTGAAGCTTTCTTT

clone_size: NA
j_call: TRBJ2-7
v_call: TRBV10-3
d_call: TRBD2
cdr3_aa: CAIGLSGGPSYEQYF
cdr3_nt: TGTGCCATCGGACTGAGCGGGGGGCCCTCCTACGAGCAGTACTTC

clone_size: NA
j_call: TRBJ2-6
v_call: TRBV10-3
d_call: NA
cdr3_aa: CAISEPDRQGANGLTF
cdr3_nt: TGTGCCATCAGTGAGCCCGACAGGCAAGGGGCCAACGGCCTGACTTTC

clone_size: NA
j_call: TRBJ2-1
v_call: TRBV10-1
d_call: TRBD2
cdr3_aa: CASTDGLAGPGAYNEQFF
cdr3_nt: TGCGCCAGCACCGACGGGCTAGCGGGACCTGGGGCCTACAATGAGCAGTTCTTC

clone_size: NA
j_call: TRBJ2-2
v_call: TRBV7-9
d_call: NA
cdr3_aa: CASSPPRGTGELFF
cdr3_nt: TGTGCCAGCAGCCCCCCTCGGGGGACCGGGGAGCTGTTTTTT

clone_size: NA
j_call: TRBJ1-4
v_call: TRBV27
d_call: NA
cdr3_aa: CASSQGLANEKLFF
cdr3_nt: TGTGCCAGCAGTCAGGGTCTGGCTAATGAAAAACTGTTTTTT

clone_size: NA
j_call: TRBJ2-7
v_call: TRBV19
d_call: NA
cdr3_aa: CASSIAPLGGMQYF
cdr3_nt: TGTGCCAGTAGTATAGCCCCCCTGGGCGGGATGCAGTACTTC

clone_size: few
j_call: TRBJ1-2
v_call: TRBV19
d_call: NA
cdr3_aa: CASSGTADYGYTF
cdr3_nt: TGTGCCAGTAGCGGGACTGCCGACTATGGCTACACCTTC

clone_size: NA
j_call: TRBJ2-7
v_call: TRBV10-3
d_call: TRBD1
cdr3_aa: CAIQGIGSYEQYF
cdr3_nt: TGTGCCATACAGGGGATTGGCTCCTACGAGCAGTACTTC

clone_size: NA
j_call: TRBJ2-7
v_call: TRBV28
d_call: NA
cdr3_aa: CASSSPGGVTVYEQYF
cdr3_nt: TGTGCCAGCAGTTCCCCCGGTGGAGTCACCGTCTACGAGCAGTACTTC

clone_size: NA
j_call: TRBJ2-2
v_call: TRBV15
d_call: NA
cdr3_aa: CATSRDVQIKSRRELFF
cdr3_nt: TGTGCCACCAGCAGAGACGTACAGATCAAAAGTCGAAGGGAGCTGTTTTTT

clone_size: NA
j_call: TRBJ1-6
v_call: TRBV7-3
d_call: NA
cdr3_aa: CASSLMGGDNSPLHF
cdr3_nt: TGTGCCAGCAGCCTCATGGGGGGAGATAATTCACCCCTCCACTTT

clone_size: NA
j_call: TRBJ1-6
v_call: TRBV4-2
d_call: TRBD1
cdr3_aa: CASSRGQGNSPLHF
cdr3_nt: TGTGCCAGCAGCCGGGGACAGGGGAATTCACCCCTCCACTTT

clone_size: NA
j_call: TRBJ2-7
v_call: TRBV28
d_call: TRBD1
cdr3_aa: CASSHRDSYEQYF
cdr3_nt: TGTGCCAGCAGTCACCGGGACAGCTACGAGCAGTACTTC

clone_size: NA
j_call: TRBJ2-7
v_call: TRBV7-8
d_call: TRBD1
cdr3_aa: CASRVTGTGSYEQYF
cdr3_nt: TGTGCCAGCAGAGTGACCGGGACAGGGTCCTACGAGCAGTACTTC

clone_size: few
j_call: TRBJ2-2
v_call: TRBV4-1
d_call: TRBD1
cdr3_aa: CASSRDRGRSAGELFF
cdr3_nt: TGCGCCAGCAGCCGGGACAGGGGGCGATCTGCCGGGGAGCTGTTTTTT

clone_size: NA
j_call: TRBJ2-3
v_call: TRBV9
d_call: TRBD2
cdr3_aa: CASSGVAGALTDTQYF
cdr3_nt: TGTGCCAGCAGCGGGGTAGCGGGAGCTCTCACAGATACGCAGTATTTT

clone_size: NA
j_call: TRBJ2-2
v_call: TRBV19
d_call: TRBD1
cdr3_aa: CASRSSGTGVTGELFF
cdr3_nt: TGTGCCAGTAGATCCTCCGGGACAGGGGTCACCGGGGAGCTGTTTTTT

clone_size: NA
j_call: TRBJ1-4
v_call: TRBV4-3
d_call: TRBD1
cdr3_aa: CASSQDPGTGDEKLFF
cdr3_nt: TGCGCCAGCAGCCAAGATCCCGGGACAGGGGATGAAAAACTGTTTTTT

clone_size: NA
j_call: TRBJ2-1
v_call: TRBV7-9
d_call: TRBD1
cdr3_aa: CASSRSGTGKVNEQFF
cdr3_nt: TGTGCCAGCAGCCGCTCCGGGACAGGGAAAGTCAATGAGCAGTTCTTC

clone_size: NA
j_call: TRBJ2-7
v_call: TRBV28
d_call: TRBD2
cdr3_aa: CASSFRLAGTYEQYF
cdr3_nt: TGTGCCAGCAGTTTCCGGCTAGCGGGAACCTACGAGCAGTACTTC

clone_size: NA
j_call: TRBJ2-4
v_call: TRBV19
d_call: NA
cdr3_aa: CASSTYRSQGNIQYF
cdr3_nt: TGTGCCAGTAGTACCTACAGGTCCCAAGGCAACATTCAGTACTTC

clone_size: once
j_call: TRBJ2-1
v_call: TRBV19
d_call: TRBD2
cdr3_aa: CASSKKGTSEYNEQFF
cdr3_nt: TGTGCCAGTAGTAAGAAGGGGACTAGCGAATACAATGAGCAGTTCTTC

clone_size: NA
j_call: TRBJ2-7
v_call: TRBV28
d_call: TRBD1
cdr3_aa: CASSLGAGGDEQYF
cdr3_nt: TGTGCCAGCAGTTTGGGTGCAGGGGGCGACGAGCAGTACTTC

clone_size: NA
j_call: TRBJ2-1
v_call: TRBV27
d_call: NA
cdr3_aa: CASSPGTRGDNEQFF
cdr3_nt: TGTGCCAGCAGTCCCGGGACTCGAGGAGACAATGAGCAGTTCTTC

clone_size: NA
j_call: TRBJ2-1
v_call: TRBV7-6
d_call: NA
cdr3_aa: CASSLFRLGVDEQFF
cdr3_nt: TGTGCCAGCAGCTTATTCCGACTGGGAGTGGATGAGCAGTTCTTC

clone_size: NA
j_call: TRBJ2-2
v_call: TRBV7-8
d_call: NA
cdr3_aa: CASSLVLRELFF
cdr3_nt: TGTGCCAGCAGCTTAGTCCTCCGGGAGCTGTTTTTT

clone_size: NA
j_call: TRBJ2-1
v_call: TRBV11-2
d_call: NA
cdr3_aa: CASSPLGDFYNEQFF
cdr3_nt: TGTGCCAGCAGCCCCTTAGGCGACTTCTACAATGAGCAGTTCTTC

clone_size: NA
j_call: TRBJ2-7
v_call: TRBV15
d_call: NA
cdr3_aa: CATSRVGGRGEQYF
cdr3_nt: TGTGCCACCAGCAGAGTAGGCGGTAGGGGGGAGCAGTACTTC

clone_size: NA
j_call: TRBJ2-7
v_call: TRBV28
d_call: TRBD1
cdr3_aa: CASSLRTGTGASSEQYF
cdr3_nt: TGTGCCAGCAGTCTCCGAACTGGGACAGGGGCGAGTAGTGAGCAGTACTTC

clone_size: NA
j_call: TRBJ2-5
v_call: TRBV7-7
d_call: NA
cdr3_aa: CASSSRTTRPNVETQYF
cdr3_nt: TGTGCCAGCAGCTCTCGAACGACACGACCGAATGTAGAGACCCAGTACTTC

clone_size: NA
j_call: TRBJ2-5
v_call: TRBV2
d_call: NA
cdr3_aa: CASSLQSWAGEETQYF
cdr3_nt: TGTGCCAGCAGTCTCCAGTCGTGGGCAGGGGAAGAGACCCAGTACTTC

clone_size: NA
j_call: TRBJ2-3
v_call: TRBV7-9
d_call: NA
cdr3_aa: CASANTGGSTDTQYF
cdr3_nt: TGTGCCAGCGCCAACACAGGCGGAAGCACAGATACGCAGTATTTT

clone_size: NA
j_call: TRBJ2-5
v_call: TRBV5-1
d_call: TRBD1
cdr3_aa: CASSLGGQGNQETQYF
cdr3_nt: TGCGCCAGCAGCTTGGGGGGACAGGGCAACCAAGAGACCCAGTACTTC

clone_size: NA
j_call: TRBJ2-2
v_call: TRBV6-5
d_call: NA
cdr3_aa: CASTIARVGSGELFF
cdr3_nt: TGTGCCAGCACTATAGCCAGGGTAGGGTCCGGGGAGCTGTTTTTT

clone_size: few
j_call: TRBJ1-5
v_call: TRBV4-2
d_call: NA
cdr3_aa: CASSQDAGTSSNQPQHF
cdr3_nt: TGTGCCAGCAGCCAAGACGCGGGAACGAGTAGCAATCAGCCCCAGCATTTT

clone_size: NA
j_call: TRBJ2-3
v_call: TRBV6-1
d_call: TRBD1
cdr3_aa: CASSDLGLETGEDTQYF
cdr3_nt: TGTGCCAGCAGTGACCTCGGACTCGAGACAGGGGAAGATACGCAGTATTTT

clone_size: few
j_call: TRBJ2-7
v_call: TRBV4-2
d_call: TRBD2
cdr3_aa: CASSQETGGPNEQYF
cdr3_nt: TGTGCCAGCAGCCAGGAAACGGGAGGCCCGAACGAGCAGTACTTC

clone_size: NA
j_call: TRBJ1-4
v_call: TRBV5-6
d_call: TRBD1
cdr3_aa: CASSAGPTGYEKLFF
cdr3_nt: TGTGCCAGCAGCGCTGGCCCGACAGGGTATGAAAAACTGTTTTTT

clone_size: NA
j_call: TRBJ2-5
v_call: TRBV7-2
d_call: TRBD2
cdr3_aa: CASSLGPLGAGVVETQYF
cdr3_nt: TGTGCCAGCAGCTTAGGTCCCCTTGGAGCGGGGGTCGTAGAGACCCAGTACTTC

clone_size: NA
j_call: TRBJ2-6
v_call: TRBV10-2
d_call: NA
cdr3_aa: CASSIVSESSGANVLTF
cdr3_nt: TGCGCCAGCAGTATAGTTAGCGAAAGCTCTGGGGCCAACGTCCTGACTTTC

clone_size: NA
j_call: TRBJ1-2
v_call: TRBV6-5
d_call: NA
cdr3_aa: CASSYGVGGYGYTF
cdr3_nt: TGTGCCAGCAGTTACGGGGTAGGGGGCTATGGCTACACCTTC

clone_size: few
j_call: TRBJ1-6
v_call: TRBV5-1
d_call: TRBD1
cdr3_aa: CASSLAGGYSPLHF
cdr3_nt: TGCGCCAGCAGCTTGGCAGGGGGCTATTCACCCCTCCACTTT